This T cell receptor beta chain was documented in a study of identical twins. General study points: Twin pairs had excess sharing that was weaker in beta out-of-frame sequences.

TCRdb reprocessed the 5' RACE reads via MiXCR and lists one record per CDR3 protein. Of over 550,000 distinct CDR3 sequences in the sample, about 7.1% were seen once. V lost 1 base to trimming and J lost 1 base, with 8 bases between them. This CDR3 contains 15 residues. CDR1 is LNHNV, CDR2 YYDKDF, per germline (reference sequence). In the case of this clonotype: No antigen is known for it.

The same sample was also used in a study of yellow fever vaccine responses in identical twins.

The chain carries TRBV15 and TRBJ2-1, with D tentatively TRBD2 (6 bases). The sequence came from a woman aged 18-29 years in good health. The sequenced material came from PBMCs. The CDR3: CATSRGAGSYNEQFF. CDR3 coding DNA: TGTGCCACCAGCAGAGGTGCGGGATCCTACAATGAGCAGTTCTTC.